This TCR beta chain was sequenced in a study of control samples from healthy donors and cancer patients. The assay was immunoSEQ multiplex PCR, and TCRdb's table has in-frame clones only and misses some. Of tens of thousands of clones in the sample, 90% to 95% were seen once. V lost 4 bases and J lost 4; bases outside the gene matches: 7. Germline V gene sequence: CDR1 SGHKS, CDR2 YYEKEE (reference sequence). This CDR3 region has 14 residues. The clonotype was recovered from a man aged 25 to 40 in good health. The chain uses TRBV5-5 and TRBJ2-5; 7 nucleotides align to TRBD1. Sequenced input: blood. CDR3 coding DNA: TGTGCCAGCAGCCCTACAGGGGTAGCAGAGACCCAGTACTTC. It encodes CASSPTGVAETQYF.